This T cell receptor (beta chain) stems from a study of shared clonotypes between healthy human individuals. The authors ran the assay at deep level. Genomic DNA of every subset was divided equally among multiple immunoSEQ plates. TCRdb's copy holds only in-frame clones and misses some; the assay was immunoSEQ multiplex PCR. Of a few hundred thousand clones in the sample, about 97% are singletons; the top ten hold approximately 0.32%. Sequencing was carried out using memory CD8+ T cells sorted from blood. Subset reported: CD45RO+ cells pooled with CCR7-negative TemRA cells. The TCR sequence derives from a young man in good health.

CDR3 sequence: CASGTFGRGDTQYF. The CDR3 nucleotides read TGTGCCAGCGGAACTTTCGGGCGTGGAGATACGCAGTATTTT. This rearrangement joins TRBV28 to TRBJ2-3; D call uncertain. CDR3 length equals 14 residues. The germline V gene encodes CDR1 MDHEN and CDR2 SYDVKM. V lost 8 bases to trimming and J lost 5 bases, with 17 bases between them. The complete variable domain, with remaining parts taken from reference TRBV28 and TRBJ2-3, reads DVKVTQSSRYLVKRTGEKVFLECVQDMDHENMFWYRQDPGLGLRLIYFSYDVKMKEKGDIPEGYSVSREKKERFSLILESASTNQTSMYLCASGTFGRGDTQYFGPGTRLTVL.